This TCR beta chain originates from a study of neoadjuvant anti-PD-1 for oral cavity cancer. Whole-study context: Patients without progression got a fourth dose around day 43.

Profiling relied on immunoSEQ multiplex PCR, and the TCRdb table lists in-frame clones only, not all of them. Of about 68,000 clones detected, about 85% appear once; the ten largest clones hold 3% to 3.5%. In the case of this clone: Its antigen remains unknown.

Study-level results: Each response group had just a few patients in TCR analyses.

Time point defined: after neoadjuvant nivolumab, at surgical resection. These oral cavity squamous cell carcinomas were HPV-negative and locally advanced. Germline V gives CDR1 MNHEY, CDR2 SMNVEV (reference sequence). The CDR3 is 14 residues long. V was clipped by 3 bases and J by 5 bases; unmatched bases: 5. This receptor was identified in a person between 35 and 79 years old with oral cavity squamous cell carcinoma. This chain connects TRBV27 to TRBJ2-5; the match to TRBD1 covers 8 bases. The source was PBMCs, collected after nivolumab (anti-PD-1) treatment. CDR3 nucleotide sequence: TGTGCCAGCAGTTTCGGACAGGGTGAGGAGACCCAGTACTTC. Translated, it gives CASSFGQGEETQYF.